This entry lists 8 T cell receptor beta chains sequenced from one sample in a study of T cell repertoires in cytomegalovirus infection. MiXCR, applied by TCRdb to the reads, yields one record per CDR3 protein. The repertoire has 600,000 to 800,000 distinct CDR3 sequences, roughly 26% of them found once; the top ten carry roughly 8%. The sequenced sample was CD8+ T cells from PBMCs. The source is a human donor in good health (CMV status not recorded). Some clones in this sample may be carry-over from other donors' samples.

This clonotype was seen a few times. The chain recombines TRBV6-2 or TRBV6-3 with TRBJ2-3; weak D call: TRBD2 (5 bases). Germline V gene data show CDR1 as MNHEY and CDR2 as SVGEGT. The V gene lost 7 bases and the J gene lost 5 bases, with 13 bases spanning the gap. This CDR3 spans 13 amino acids. In nucleotides, the CDR3 is TGTGCCAGCATCGGACTTCGGGGAGATACGCAGTATTTT. The encoded protein is CASIGLRGDTQYF.

This clonotype was recorded many times. The V and J genes are TRBV28 and TRBJ1-1; 8 nucleotides agree with TRBD1. Trimming at V came to 5 bases and at J to 5 bases, leaving 10 bases not matched to a gene. The CDR3 consists of 15 residues. Germline V gene data show CDR1 as MDHEN and CDR2 as SYDVKM. The CDR3 spells CASSLAGTGWTEAFF. The CDR3 region has the DNA TGTGCCAGCAGTCTCGCCGGGACAGGATGGACTGAAGCTTTCTTT. The whole variable domain, filled in from reference TRBV28 and TRBJ1-1, reads DVKVTQSSRYLVKRTGEKVFLECVQDMDHENMFWYRQDPGLGLRLIYFSYDVKMKEKGDIPEGYSVSREKKERFSLILESASTNQTSMYLCASSLAGTGWTEAFFGQGTRLTVV.

This clonotype was seen a few times. This chain uses TRBV27 with TRBJ2-7, with 11 bases fitting TRBD1. Trimming removed 4 bases from V and 2 bases from J; junction bases left unmatched: 10. Germline V gene sequence: CDR1 MNHEY, CDR2 SMNVEV (reference sequence). The CDR3 is 17 residues long. The CDR3 coding sequence is TGTGCCAGCAGTTCCCAACAGCCGGGACAGGGGGCCTACGAGCAGTACTTC. Translating it yields CASSSQQPGQGAYEQYF.

This clonotype was seen only a few times. The chain carries TRBV29-1 and TRBJ2-5; TRBD2 might be the D (6 bases). Germline loops: CDR1 SQVTM, CDR2 ANQGSEA. V lost 1 base to trimming and J lost 4 bases, with 13 bases between them. This CDR3 has 14 residues. The CDR3 spells CSVEGWRDAETQYF. CDR3 DNA: TGCAGCGTTGAAGGTTGGCGGGACGCAGAGACCCAGTACTTC.

This clonotype was detected only a few times. V usage is TRBV28 and J usage is TRBJ2-5; 13 positions match TRBD2. The trim removed 1 base at V and 1 base at J, leaving 9 bases unmatched. Germline V gene sequence: CDR1 MDHEN, CDR2 SYDVKM. CDR3 length: 19 residues. For the CDR3, the DNA is TGTGCCAGCAGTTTATCCGCACTAGCGGGGGGGAACCTCCAAGAGACCCAGTACTTC. It specifies CASSLSALAGGNLQETQYF.

This chain connects TRBV12-3 or TRBV12-4 to TRBJ2-5; tentative D call: TRBD2 (5 bases). The CDR3 is made up of 15 amino acids. Trimming stripped 2 bases from V and 0 bases from J, with 10 bases between. The CDR3 DNA reads TGTGCCAGCAGTTTACTAGCAGCGGACCAAGAGACCCAGTACTTC. It yields the protein CASSLLAADQETQYF.

This clonotype has a handful of counts. V is TRBV6-6 and J is TRBJ2-7; no clear D gene. Trimming removed 8 bases from V and 3 bases from J, with 14 bases in between. The CDR3 runs 13 residues. Germline assignment: CDR1 MNHNY and CDR2 SVGAGI (reference sequence). The CDR3 DNA reads TGTGCCAGCGTCCGATTAGGTGTCTACGAGCAGTACTTC. This gives the protein CASVRLGVYEQYF.

This clonotype was seen repeatedly, ten times or more. The chain is built from TRBV7-6 and TRBJ2-5; D may match TRBD1 or TRBD2 (5 bases each). Germline CDR1 reads SGHVS; CDR2 reads FNYEAQ. This CDR3 spans 13 amino acids. With 5 bases removed from V and 5 bases from J, the gap between germline ends came to 12 bases. CDR3 amino acids: CASSEGITETQYF. Here the CDR3 DNA reads TGTGCCAGCAGCGAGGGGATAACGGAGACCCAGTACTTC. The full variable domain, with the rest looked up from reference TRBV7-6 and TRBJ2-5, is GAGVSQSPRYKVTKRGQDVALRCDPISGHVSLYWYRQALGQGPEFLTYFNYEAQQDKSGLPNDRFSAERPEGSISTLTIQRTEQRDSAMYRCASSEGITETQYFGPGTRLLVL.